This T cell receptor beta chain is from a study of identifying expanded T cells in peripheral blood. Broader study findings: Differentially abundant clones: 0.95 to 1.5 between replicates, just under 17 at approximately 14 days, 18 to 20 at four. Across healthy donors, higher total template counts meant significantly greater approximately 2-week count variance.

Concerning this clone itself: What it binds is not known.

TCRdb's table, derived via immunoSEQ multiplex PCR, lists solely in-frame clones and lacks some. The sample lists 70,000 or so clones, about nine tenths occurring once. This CDR3 comprises 14 residues. Looked up from germline, CDR1 is KGHSH and CDR2 is LQKENI. Trimming shortened V by 0 bases and J by 1 base, and 5 bases separated the two germline ends. The TCR sequence derives from a person between 18 and 70 years old in good health. The sequenced sample was blood. This rearrangement joins TRBV18 to TRBJ2-3, with D perhaps TRBD1 (5 bases). Here the CDR3 DNA reads TGTGCCAGCTCACCACCCAGGGGCACAGATACGCAGTATTTT. It is translated as CASSPPRGTDTQYF.